The sequence of this T cell receptor (beta chain) was determined in a study of control samples from healthy donors and cancer patients. Produced via immunoSEQ multiplex PCR; TCRdb's table is partial and in-frame only. This sample has 150,000 to 200,000 clones; 70% to 90% occur once, and the top ten carry less than 2%. Germline V gene sequence: CDR1 KGHDR, CDR2 SFDVKD. The germline V and J ends were trimmed by 4 bases and 2 bases, with 16 bases remaining between them. The CDR3 is 16 residues long. The sequenced material came from blood. V usage is TRBV24-1 and J usage is TRBJ2-5, with a possible D match to TRBD2 (6 bases). This TCR derives from a young man in good health. This CDR3 reads CATSDPAAGQQETQYF. DNA for the CDR3: TGTGCCACCAGTGACCCGGCAGCGGGCCAGCAAGAGACCCAGTACTTC.